These T cell receptor beta chains were read from a single sample in a study of cytotoxic CD8 clonotypes in ibrutinib-treated CLL. Assay used: immunoSEQ multiplex PCR; TCRdb lists only in-frame clones, some missing. The table lists 200,000 to 250,000 clones, 70% of them singletons. Specimen: PBMCs, collected after 24 months of ibrutinib treatment. These receptors all come from a human donor with chronic lymphocytic leukemia. The CDR3 runs from the conserved cysteine through the conserved F or W. D genes are given only for firm matches. The size field is filled for only some rows; it gives once, few, many or a size class.

V	size	J	D	CDR3	DNA
TRBV29-1	-	TRBJ2-6	-	CSVVGAQGANVLTF	TGCAGCGTTGTGGGGGCGCAAGGGGCCAACGTCCTGACTTTC
TRBV9	few	TRBJ2-1	TRBD2	CASTVGVGLANEQFF	TGTGCCAGCACCGTGGGAGTTGGACTAGCTAATGAGCAGTTCTTC
TRBV10-3	-	TRBJ2-1	-	CAISLRDFTMEQFF	TGTGCCATCAGCCTGAGGGACTTCACAATGGAGCAGTTCTTC
TRBV7-6	-	TRBJ2-7	TRBD2	CASSREVPYEQYF	TGTGCCAGCAGCCGGGAGGTCCCCTACGAGCAGTACTTC
TRBV11-3	-	TRBJ2-7	-	CASSSPGQGKQYF	TGTGCCAGCAGCTCCCCGGGGCAAGGGAAGCAGTACTTC
TRBV27	-	TRBJ2-4	TRBD2	CASLPLLAGSSKNIQYF	TGTGCCAGCCTGCCCCTACTAGCGGGGTCATCCAAAAACATTCAGTACTTC
TRBV27	-	TRBJ2-7	TRBD2	CASSSPSGTIYEQYF	TGTGCCAGCAGTAGTCCTAGCGGGACAATCTACGAGCAGTACTTC
TRBV19	-	TRBJ1-5	-	CASSMEAGVSNQPQHF	TGTGCCAGTAGTATGGAGGCAGGGGTTAGCAATCAGCCCCAGCATTTT
TRBV7-8	-	TRBJ2-7	TRBD1	CASSFGTAYEQYF	TGTGCCAGCAGCTTTGGGACAGCCTACGAGCAGTACTTC
TRBV28	once	TRBJ2-7	-	CASSPGGGLEGYEQYF	TGTGCCAGCAGTCCAGGGGGGGGTTTGGAAGGCTACGAGCAGTACTTC
TRBV2	-	TRBJ2-1	TRBD2	CARGTSGWVSYNEQFF	TGTGCCAGGGGGACTAGTGGGTGGGTCTCCTACAATGAGCAGTTCTTC
TRBV7-9	-	TRBJ2-7	-	CASSEPLGEQYF	TGTGCCAGCAGCGAACCTTTGGGGGAGCAGTACTTC
TRBV7-2	-	TRBJ2-7	-	CASSSGLAAYEQYF	TGTGCCAGCAGCTCGGGACTGGCGGCCTACGAGCAGTACTTC
TRBV6-5	-	TRBJ2-1	-	CASCLNPYNEQFF	TGTGCCAGCTGCTTGAATCCCTACAATGAGCAGTTCTTC
TRBV29-1	-	TRBJ2-2	-	CSVEDDREDRGELFF	TGCAGCGTTGAAGACGACAGGGAGGATAGGGGGGAGCTGTTTTTT
TRBV7-9	-	TRBJ2-7	TRBD2	CASQLANYEQYF	TGTGCCAGCCAACTAGCGAACTACGAGCAGTACTTC
TRBV5-4	-	TRBJ2-7	-	CASSYLEYEQYF	TGTGCCAGCAGCTACTTAGAGTACGAGCAGTACTTC
TRBV5-1	-	TRBJ2-7	-	CASSPGVGAYEQYF	TGCGCCAGCAGCCCCGGGGTTGGTGCCTACGAGCAGTACTTC
TRBV2	-	TRBJ2-7	-	CASSPKAYEQYF	TGTGCCAGCAGCCCTAAAGCCTACGAGCAGTACTTC
TRBV30	-	TRBJ2-5	-	CAWSGARETQYF	TGTGCCTGGAGTGGGGCACGGGAGACCCAGTACTTC
TRBV5-4	once	TRBJ2-7	-	CASSSGLQPYEQYF	TGTGCCAGCAGCTCGGGACTGCAACCCTACGAGCAGTACTTC
TRBV9	few	TRBJ1-5	TRBD1	CASSAPDRGKPQHF	TGTGCCAGCAGCGCCCCGGACAGGGGAAAGCCCCAGCATTTT
TRBV5-4	-	TRBJ2-2	-	CASSQDTGELFF	TGTGCCAGCAGCCAGGACACCGGGGAGCTGTTTTTT
TRBV18	-	TRBJ2-7	-	CASSPRDMYAEQYF	TGTGCCAGCTCACCACGAGACATGTATGCCGAGCAGTACTTC
TRBV29-1	-	TRBJ1-3	-	CSAGEIAGGDTIYF	TGCAGCGCGGGAGAGATCGCCGGGGGAGACACCATATATTTT
TRBV13	-	TRBJ1-1	-	CASRRVRTEAFF	TGTGCCAGCAGACGGGTCCGCACTGAAGCTTTCTTT
TRBV7-7	few	TRBJ2-7	TRBD1	CASSLGQGGGYEQYF	TGTGCTAGCAGCTTGGGACAGGGTGGCGGCTACGAGCAGTACTTC
TRBV2	-	TRBJ2-7	-	CASFATLTNYEQYF	TGTGCCAGCTTTGCTACACTCACCAACTACGAGCAGTACTTC
TRBV5-4	once	TRBJ2-1	-	CASSPAGVAGYNEQFF	TGTGCCAGCAGCCCGGCCGGGGTTGCGGGCTACAATGAGCAGTTCTTC
TRBV28	-	TRBJ2-1	TRBD2	CASSFFSLAGKDEQFF	TGTGCCAGCAGTTTCTTCTCTCTAGCGGGAAAGGATGAGCAGTTCTTC
TRBV11-1	-	TRBJ1-1	-	CASRLGGTEAFF	TGTGCCAGCAGGTTGGGGGGCACTGAAGCTTTCTTT
TRBV25-1	-	TRBJ2-7	-	CASSGLSYEQYF	TGTGCCAGCAGTGGATTATCCTACGAGCAGTACTTC
TRBV6-5	-	TRBJ1-2	-	CASSLTGTNGYTF	TGTGCCAGCAGTTTAACAGGGACTAATGGCTACACCTTC
TRBV30	-	TRBJ1-4	-	CASVRRTEADKLFF	TGTGCCTCGGTCAGACGGACGGAGGCCGATAAACTGTTTTTT
TRBV11-2	-	TRBJ2-3	-	CASSLVTTDTQYF	TGTGCCAGCAGCTTAGTTACCACAGATACGCAGTATTTT
TRBV21-1	once	TRBJ2-5	-	CASSRDSQQETQYF	TGTGCCAGCAGTCGGGACTCCCAGCAAGAGACCCAGTACTTC
TRBV7-9	-	TRBJ2-3	-	CASSPPGAPGPDTQYF	TGTGCCAGCAGCCCCCCAGGAGCCCCGGGGCCAGATACGCAGTATTTT
TRBV5-1	-	TRBJ2-5	-	CASSLGDSGAKETQYF	TGCGCCAGCAGCTTGGGGGATTCGGGGGCTAAAGAGACCCAGTACTTC
TRBV28	-	TRBJ1-5	-	CASSLGGSGNQPQHF	TGTGCCAGCAGTTTAGGAGGGTCCGGCAATCAGCCCCAGCATTTT
TRBV19	-	TRBJ1-3	-	CASERIQETGNTIYF	TGTGCCAGTGAACGAATACAGGAAACTGGAAACACCATATATTTT
TRBV11-2	-	TRBJ2-7	TRBD1	CASSGDRVYEQYF	TGTGCCAGCAGCGGAGACAGGGTCTACGAGCAGTACTTC
TRBV28	-	TRBJ2-2	-	CASSRGELFF	TGTGCCAGCAGTCGCGGGGAGCTGTTTTTT
TRBV6-5	-	TRBJ2-5	-	CASSSVIGGQETQYF	TGTGCCAGCAGTTCCGTCATAGGGGGGCAAGAGACCCAGTACTTC
TRBV7-6	few	TRBJ2-4	-	CASSSGTSRNIQYF	TGTGCCAGCAGCTCCGGGACAAGCAGAAACATTCAGTACTTC
TRBV19	-	TRBJ2-6	-	CATQDRAGGPSGANVLTF	TGTGCCACCCAGGACAGGGCGGGAGGGCCCTCTGGGGCCAACGTCCTGACTTTC
TRBV2	-	TRBJ2-7	TRBD2	CASSLAGGPYEQYF	TGTGCCAGCAGTCTAGCGGGAGGGCCCTACGAGCAGTACTTC
TRBV7-9	few	TRBJ2-5	-	CASSTGPGETQYF	TGTGCCAGCAGCACGGGGCCGGGAGAGACCCAGTACTTC
TRBV5-1	-	TRBJ2-7	-	CASSLDGIRPSYEQYF	TGCGCCAGCAGCTTAGACGGGATTAGGCCCTCCTACGAGCAGTACTTC
TRBV7-2	-	TRBJ2-3	-	CASSSSDSATDTQYF	TGTGCCAGCAGCTCTTCTGACTCCGCCACAGATACGCAGTATTTT